Many counts were recorded for the clone carrying this TCR beta chain. Its antigen is not known. CDR3 length: 15 residues. Trimming cost V 3 bases and J 2 bases, with 13 bases left between them. Germline V gives CDR1 LNHDA, CDR2 SQIVND (reference sequence). TCRdb redid the calling of the 5' RACE reads with MiXCR, one entry per CDR3 protein. This repertoire shows fewer than 550,000 distinct CDR3 sequences, 5.3% found once; its top ten account for roughly 3.2%. The data were obtained in a study of CD8 T cells in ankylosing spondylitis. General study findings and limits: A TCR beta motif of eight highly homologous variants appeared characteristic of ankylosing spondylitis blood.

The sequence was collected from a male donor with ankylosing spondylitis. The sequencing input was blood, either unsorted or a sorted T cell fraction (not recorded which). This chain uses TRBV19 with TRBJ1-2, with a weak D call TRBD1 (5 bases). The CDR3 sequence is CASSMTVLLNYGYTF. The CDR3 bases are TGTGCCAGTAGTATGACAGTCCTCTTGAACTATGGCTACACCTTC.